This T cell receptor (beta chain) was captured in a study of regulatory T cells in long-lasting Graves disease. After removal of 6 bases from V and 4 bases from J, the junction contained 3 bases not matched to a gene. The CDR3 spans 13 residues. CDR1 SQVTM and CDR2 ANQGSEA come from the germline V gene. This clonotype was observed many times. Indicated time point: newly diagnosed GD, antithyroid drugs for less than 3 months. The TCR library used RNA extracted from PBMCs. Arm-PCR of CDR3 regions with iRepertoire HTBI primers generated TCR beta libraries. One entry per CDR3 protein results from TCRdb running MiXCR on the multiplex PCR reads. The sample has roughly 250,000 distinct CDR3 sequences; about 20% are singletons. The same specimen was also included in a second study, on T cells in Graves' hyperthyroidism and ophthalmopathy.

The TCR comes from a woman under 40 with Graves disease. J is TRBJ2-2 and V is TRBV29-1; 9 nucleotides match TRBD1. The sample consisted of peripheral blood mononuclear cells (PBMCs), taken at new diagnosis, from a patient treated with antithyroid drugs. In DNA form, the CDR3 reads TGCAGCGTGGGACAGGGACGCACCGGGGAGCTGTTTTTT. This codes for CSVGQGRTGELFF.